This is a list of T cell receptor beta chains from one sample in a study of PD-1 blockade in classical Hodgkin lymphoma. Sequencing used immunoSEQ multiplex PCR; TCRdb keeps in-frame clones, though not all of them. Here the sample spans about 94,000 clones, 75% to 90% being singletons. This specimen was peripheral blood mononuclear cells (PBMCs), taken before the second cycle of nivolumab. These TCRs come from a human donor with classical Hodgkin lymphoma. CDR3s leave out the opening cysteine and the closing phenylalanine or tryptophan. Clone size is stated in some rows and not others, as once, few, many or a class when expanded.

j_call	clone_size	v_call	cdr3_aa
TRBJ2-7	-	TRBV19	ASSPRLEDEQY
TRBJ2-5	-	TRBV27	ASSLGGTKETQY
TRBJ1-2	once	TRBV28	ASSPQGNYGYT
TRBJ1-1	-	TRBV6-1	ASSEALYDWGNEDTEAF
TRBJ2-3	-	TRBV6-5	ASSSGGYTDTQY
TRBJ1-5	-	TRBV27	ASSLLGNNQPQH
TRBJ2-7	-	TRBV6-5	ASRYGTGSEEQY
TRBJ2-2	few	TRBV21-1	ASRPGQKNTGELF
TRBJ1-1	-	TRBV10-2	ASRRTDLNTEAF
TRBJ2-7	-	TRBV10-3	AISPQAYEQY
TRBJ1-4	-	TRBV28	ASSYPTATNEKLF
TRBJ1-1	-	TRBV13	AGGPGVNTEAF
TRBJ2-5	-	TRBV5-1	ASSRSLGEGETQY
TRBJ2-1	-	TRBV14	ASRRTSGSYNEQF
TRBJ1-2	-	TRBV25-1	ASSEYIQGDYGYT
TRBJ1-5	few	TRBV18	ASSPLNSGVRQPQH
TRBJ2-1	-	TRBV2	ASSGEGDEQF
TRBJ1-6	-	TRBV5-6	ASSFGHPGGHA
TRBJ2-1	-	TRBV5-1	ASSLAGLVYNEQF
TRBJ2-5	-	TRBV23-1	ASSQLSRDRGFEETQY
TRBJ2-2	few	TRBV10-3	AISEFGQGYTGELF
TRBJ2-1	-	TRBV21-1	ASSARDRGYNEQF
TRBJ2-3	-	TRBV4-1	ASSQNRDTLDTQY
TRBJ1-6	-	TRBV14	ASSQVPRWGDYSPLH
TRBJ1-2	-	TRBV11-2	ASSLVSADNYGYT
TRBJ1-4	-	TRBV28	ASSLDRAEGKLF
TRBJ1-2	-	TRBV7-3	ASSPGRNYGYT
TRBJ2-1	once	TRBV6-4	ASSDGQYNEQF
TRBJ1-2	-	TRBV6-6	ASSYSGTGTTGYT
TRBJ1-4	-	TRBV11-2	ASSQDRASEKLF
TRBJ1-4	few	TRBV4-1	ASSQTIPPGIGEKLF
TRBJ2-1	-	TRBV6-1	ASKEREAYNEQF
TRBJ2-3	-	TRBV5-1	ASSLDPGTATDTQY
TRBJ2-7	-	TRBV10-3	AIGEGQLYEQY
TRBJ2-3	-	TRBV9	ASSPRGGVPDTQY
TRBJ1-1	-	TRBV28	ASSSTNMNTEAF
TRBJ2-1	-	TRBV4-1	ASSQWTSGSTDEQF
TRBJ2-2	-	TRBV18	ASSGTSNTGELF
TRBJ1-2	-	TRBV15	ATSRDGKANYGYT
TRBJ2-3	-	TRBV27	ASSLTVRGRGDTQY
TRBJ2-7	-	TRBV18	ASSPRQGYEQY
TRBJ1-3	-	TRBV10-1	ASTAGRSGNTIY
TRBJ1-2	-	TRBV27	ATRPGQGLSDYGYT
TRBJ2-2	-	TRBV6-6	ASSYFDRGQGGELF
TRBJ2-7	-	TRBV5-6	ASSLPSTYEQY
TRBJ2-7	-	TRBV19	ASSANSLLGDSYEQY
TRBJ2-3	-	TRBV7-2	ASSLLPAGIPTDTQY
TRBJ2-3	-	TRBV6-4	ASSKDSLPTDTQY
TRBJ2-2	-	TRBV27	ASSSSNTGELF
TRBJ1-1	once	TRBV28	ASSLIASMNTEAF
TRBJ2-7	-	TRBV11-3	ASSFQGPHEQY
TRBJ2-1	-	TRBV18	ASSPVQDRATYNEQF
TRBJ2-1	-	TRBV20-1	SATLAGQF
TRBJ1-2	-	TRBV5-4	ASSLFGENYGYT
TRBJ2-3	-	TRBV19	ASSPGTDTQY
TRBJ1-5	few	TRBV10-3	AISDAGTQH
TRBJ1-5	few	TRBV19	ASSIQLGRGQPQH